This entry is about one T cell receptor (beta chain). Antigen: not known. The data belong to a study of cytomegalovirus exposure and HLA in healthy donors. The wider study: Researchers found that roughly 80% of 398 genotyped donors fell within the Caucasian-associated ancestry cluster.

In the PCR, 60 Vbeta and 13 Jbeta primers were used. Sequenced by immunoSEQ multiplex PCR; TCRdb stores in-frame clones only, minus some. This table has over 150,000 clones, 60% to 85% appearing once. Findings of the study overall: TCR beta V- and J-gene trimming, according to a later analysis, was linked to a missense DCLRE1C variant.

V was trimmed by 10 bases and J by 2 bases, leaving 18 bases between them. The CDR3 has 14 residues. The germline gives CDR1 SNHLY, CDR2 FYNNEI. The V call is TRBV2, the J call TRBJ2-7; D perhaps matches TRBD1 (6 bases). Sequenced sample: PBMCs. This sequence was found in a girl between 10 and 17 years old in good health and CMV-seropositive. The CDR3 DNA follows: TGTGCCACCCACCCGCTACAGGGTGCCTACGAGCAGTACTTC. Translated: CATHPLQGAYEQYF. The entire variable domain, with the rest obtained from reference TRBV2 and TRBJ2-7, is as follows: EPEVTQTPSHQVTQMGQEVILRCVPISNHLYFYWYRQILGQKVEFLVSFYNNEISEKSEIFDDQFSVERPDGSNFTLKIRSTKLEDSAMYFCATHPLQGAYEQYFGPGTRLTVT.